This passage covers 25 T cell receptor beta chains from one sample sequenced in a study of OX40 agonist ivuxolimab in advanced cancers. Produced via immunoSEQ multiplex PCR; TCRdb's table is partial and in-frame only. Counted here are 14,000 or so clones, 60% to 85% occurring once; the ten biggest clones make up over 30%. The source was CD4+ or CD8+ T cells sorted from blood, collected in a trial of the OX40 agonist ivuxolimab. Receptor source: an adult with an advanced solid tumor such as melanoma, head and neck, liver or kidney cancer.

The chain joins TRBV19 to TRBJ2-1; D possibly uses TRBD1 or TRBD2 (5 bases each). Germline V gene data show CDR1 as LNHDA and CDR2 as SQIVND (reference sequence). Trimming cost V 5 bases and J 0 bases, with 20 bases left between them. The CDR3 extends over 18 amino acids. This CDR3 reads CASSLPQGRRSSYNEQFF. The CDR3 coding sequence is TGTGCCAGTAGTCTCCCCCAGGGACGAAGGAGCTCCTACAATGAGCAGTTCTTC.

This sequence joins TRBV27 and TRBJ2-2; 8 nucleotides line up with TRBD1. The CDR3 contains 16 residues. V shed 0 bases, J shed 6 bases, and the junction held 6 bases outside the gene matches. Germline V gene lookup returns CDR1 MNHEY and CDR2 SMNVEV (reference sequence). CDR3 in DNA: TGTGCCAGCAGTTTATCTCCGACAGGGGCGTCCGGGGAGCTGTTTTTT. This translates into CASSLSPTGASGELFF.

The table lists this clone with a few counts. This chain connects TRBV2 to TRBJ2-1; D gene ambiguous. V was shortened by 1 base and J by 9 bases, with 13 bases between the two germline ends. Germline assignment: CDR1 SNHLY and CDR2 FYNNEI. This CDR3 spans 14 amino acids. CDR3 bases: TGTGCCAGCAGTGAAGTTTCAACTAATCCTGAGCAGTTCTTC. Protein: CASSEVSTNPEQFF.

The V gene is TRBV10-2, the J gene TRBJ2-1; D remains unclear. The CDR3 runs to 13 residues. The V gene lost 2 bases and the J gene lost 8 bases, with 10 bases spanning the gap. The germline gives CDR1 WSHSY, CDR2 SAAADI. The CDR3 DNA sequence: TGCGCCAGCAGTGAGGACCTATCGGATGAGCAGTTCTTC. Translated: CASSEDLSDEQFF.

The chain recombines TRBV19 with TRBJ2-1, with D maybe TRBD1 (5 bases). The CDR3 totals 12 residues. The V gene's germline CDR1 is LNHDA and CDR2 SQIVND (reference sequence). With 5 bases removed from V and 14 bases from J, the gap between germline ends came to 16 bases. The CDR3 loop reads CASSGHRQSEFF. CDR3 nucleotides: TGTGCCAGTAGTGGCCATCGACAGTCCGAGTTCTTC. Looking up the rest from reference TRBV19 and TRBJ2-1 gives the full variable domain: DGGITQSPKYLFRKEGQNVTLSCEQNLNHDAMYWYRQDPGQGLRLIYYSQIVNDFQKGDIAEGYSVSREKKESFPLTVTSAQKNPTAFYLCASSGHRQSEFFGPGTRLTVL.

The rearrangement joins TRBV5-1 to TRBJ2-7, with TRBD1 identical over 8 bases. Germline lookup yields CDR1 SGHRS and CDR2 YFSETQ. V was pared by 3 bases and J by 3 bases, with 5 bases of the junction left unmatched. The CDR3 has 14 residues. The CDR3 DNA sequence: TGCGCCAGCAGCTCCGGGACAGGAGACTACGAGCAGTACTTC. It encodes CASSSGTGDYEQYF.

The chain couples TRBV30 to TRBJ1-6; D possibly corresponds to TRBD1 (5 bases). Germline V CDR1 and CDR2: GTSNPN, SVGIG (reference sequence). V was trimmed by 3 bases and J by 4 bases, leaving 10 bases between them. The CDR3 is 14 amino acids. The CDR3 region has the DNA TGTGCCTGGAGCTCGGGACCTTATAATTCACCCCTCCACTTT. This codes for CAWSSGPYNSPLHF.

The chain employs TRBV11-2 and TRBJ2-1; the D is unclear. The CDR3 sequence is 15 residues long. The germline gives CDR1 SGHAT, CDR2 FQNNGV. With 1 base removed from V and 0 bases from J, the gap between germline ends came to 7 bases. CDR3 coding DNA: TGTGCCAGCAGCTTAGTCGTTAGCTCCTACAATGAGCAGTTCTTC. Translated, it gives CASSLVVSSYNEQFF.

In DNA, the CDR3 is TGTGCCACCAAAGATGGGGTCGCGTCCTACGAGCAGTACTTC. Its translation is CATKDGVASYEQYF. The chain recombines TRBV7-8 with TRBJ2-7; no clear D gene. The CDR3 consists of 14 residues. Germline CDR1 reads SGHVS; CDR2 reads FQNEAQ. Trimming cost V 10 bases and J 1 base, with 17 bases left between them. Supplemented by reference TRBV7-8 and TRBJ2-7, the full variable domain reads GAGVSQSPRYKVAKRGQDVALRCDPISGHVSLFWYQQALGQGPEFLTYFQNEAQLDKSGLPSDRFFAERPEGSVSTLKIQRTQQEDSAVYLCATKDGVASYEQYFGPGTRLTVT.

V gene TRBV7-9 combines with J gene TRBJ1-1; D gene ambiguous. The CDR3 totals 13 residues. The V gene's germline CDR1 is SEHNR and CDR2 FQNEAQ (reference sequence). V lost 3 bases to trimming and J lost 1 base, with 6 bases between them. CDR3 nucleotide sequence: TGTGCCAGCAGCTTTTCGGGGAACACTGAAGCTTTCTTT. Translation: CASSFSGNTEAFF.

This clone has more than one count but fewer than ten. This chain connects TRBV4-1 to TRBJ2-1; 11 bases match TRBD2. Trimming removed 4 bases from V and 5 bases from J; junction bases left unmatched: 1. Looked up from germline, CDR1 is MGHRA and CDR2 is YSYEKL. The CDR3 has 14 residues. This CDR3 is CASSLAGGNNEQFF. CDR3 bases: TGCGCCAGCAGCCTAGCGGGGGGGAACAATGAGCAGTTCTTC.

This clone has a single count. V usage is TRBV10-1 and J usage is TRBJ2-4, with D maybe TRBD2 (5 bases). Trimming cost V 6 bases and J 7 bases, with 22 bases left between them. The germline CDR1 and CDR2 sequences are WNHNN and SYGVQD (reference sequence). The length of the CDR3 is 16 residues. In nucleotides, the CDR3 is TGCGCCAGCAGAGGGATGGGTGGAGGTGTAGAGAACATTCAGTACTTC. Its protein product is CASRGMGGGVENIQYF.

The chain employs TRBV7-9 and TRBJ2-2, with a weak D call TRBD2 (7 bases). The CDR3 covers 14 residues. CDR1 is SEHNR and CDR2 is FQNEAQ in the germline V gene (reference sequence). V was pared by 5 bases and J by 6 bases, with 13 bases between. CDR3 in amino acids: CASSPTGRAGELFF. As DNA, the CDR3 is TGTGCCAGCAGCCCCACAGGGAGGGCCGGGGAGCTGTTTTTT.

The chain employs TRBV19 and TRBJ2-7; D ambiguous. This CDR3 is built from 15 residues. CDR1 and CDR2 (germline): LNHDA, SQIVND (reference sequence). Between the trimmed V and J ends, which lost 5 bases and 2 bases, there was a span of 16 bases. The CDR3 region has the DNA TGTGCCAGTAGTCTCCGCTCAGACCTCACCTACGAGCAGTACTTC. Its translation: CASSLRSDLTYEQYF. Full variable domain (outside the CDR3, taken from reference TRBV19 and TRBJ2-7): DGGITQSPKYLFRKEGQNVTLSCEQNLNHDAMYWYRQDPGQGLRLIYYSQIVNDFQKGDIAEGYSVSREKKESFPLTVTSAQKNPTAFYLCASSLRSDLTYEQYFGPGTRLTVT.

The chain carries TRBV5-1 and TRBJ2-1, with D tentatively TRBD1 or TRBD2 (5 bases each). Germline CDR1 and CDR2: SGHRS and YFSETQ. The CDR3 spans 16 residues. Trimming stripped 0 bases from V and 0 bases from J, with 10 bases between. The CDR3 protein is CASSLAGSLSYNEQFF. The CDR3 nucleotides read TGCGCCAGCAGCTTGGCAGGGAGTCTCTCCTACAATGAGCAGTTCTTC.

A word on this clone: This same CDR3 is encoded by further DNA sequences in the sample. This chain's CDR3 is CASSYSRQGGDTQYF. CDR3 sequence (DNA): TGTGCCAGCAGTTACTCACGACAGGGGGGAGATACGCAGTATTTT. V gene TRBV6-5 combines with J gene TRBJ2-3, with TRBD1 matching over 9 bases. The germline V gene encodes CDR1 MNHEY and CDR2 SVGAGI. The CDR3 contains 15 residues. Trimming took 0 bases from V and 5 from J; bases not matched to a gene: 3.

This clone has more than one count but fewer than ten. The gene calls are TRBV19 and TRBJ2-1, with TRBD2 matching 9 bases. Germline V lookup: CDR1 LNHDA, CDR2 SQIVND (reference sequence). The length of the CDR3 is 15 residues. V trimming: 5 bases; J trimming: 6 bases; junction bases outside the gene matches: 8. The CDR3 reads CASSPLREGSNEQFF. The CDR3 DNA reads TGTGCCAGTAGTCCTCTGCGGGAGGGTAGCAATGAGCAGTTCTTC.

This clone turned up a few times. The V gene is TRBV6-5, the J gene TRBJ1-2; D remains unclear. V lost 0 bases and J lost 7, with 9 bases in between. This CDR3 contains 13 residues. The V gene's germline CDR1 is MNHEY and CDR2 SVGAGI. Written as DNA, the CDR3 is TGTGCCAGCAGTTACTCTCTAGGGTCTGGCTACACCTTC. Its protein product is CASSYSLGSGYTF.

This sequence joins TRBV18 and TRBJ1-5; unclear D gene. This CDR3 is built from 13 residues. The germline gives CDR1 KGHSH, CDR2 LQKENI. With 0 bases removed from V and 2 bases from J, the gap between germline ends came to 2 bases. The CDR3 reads CASSPPGNQPQHF. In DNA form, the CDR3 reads TGTGCCAGCTCACCACCGGGCAATCAGCCCCAGCATTTT.

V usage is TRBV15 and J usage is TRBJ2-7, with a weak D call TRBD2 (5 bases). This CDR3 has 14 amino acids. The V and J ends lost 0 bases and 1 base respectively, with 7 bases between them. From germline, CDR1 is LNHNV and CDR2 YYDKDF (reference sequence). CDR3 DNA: TGTGCCACCAGCAGAGATGAGGGATCCTACGAGCAGTACTTC. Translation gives CATSRDEGSYEQYF.

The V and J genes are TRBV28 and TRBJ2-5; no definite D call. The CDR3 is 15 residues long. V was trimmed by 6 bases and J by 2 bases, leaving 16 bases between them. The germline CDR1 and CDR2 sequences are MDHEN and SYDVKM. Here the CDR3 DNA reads TGTGCCAGCAGCCCCCAACCCCCACGGCAAGAGACCCAGTACTTC. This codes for CASSPQPPRQETQYF.

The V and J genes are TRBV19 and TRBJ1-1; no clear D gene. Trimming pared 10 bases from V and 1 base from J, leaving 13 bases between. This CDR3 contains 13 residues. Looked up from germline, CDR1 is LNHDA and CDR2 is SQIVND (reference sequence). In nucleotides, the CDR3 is TGTGCCACCCTCCCCCCAGAGAACACTGAAGCTTTCTTT. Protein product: CATLPPENTEAFF.

The CDR3 nucleotides are TGTGCCAGCAGCATATGGGGTGTTGACGATTACAATGAGCAGTTCTTC. Translation gives CASSIWGVDDYNEQFF. The rearrangement joins TRBV7-9 to TRBJ2-1; D unresolved. V dropped 5 bases and J dropped 4 bases, with 18 bases sitting between them. Germline CDR1 SEHNR, CDR2 FQNEAQ (reference sequence). The length of the CDR3 is 16 residues.

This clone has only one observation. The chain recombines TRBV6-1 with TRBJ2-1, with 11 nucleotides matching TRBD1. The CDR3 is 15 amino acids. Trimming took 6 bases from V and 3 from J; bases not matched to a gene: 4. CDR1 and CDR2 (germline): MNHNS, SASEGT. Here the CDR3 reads CASSWTGGSYNEQFF. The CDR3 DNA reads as TGTGCCAGCAGCTGGACAGGGGGCAGCTACAATGAGCAGTTCTTC.

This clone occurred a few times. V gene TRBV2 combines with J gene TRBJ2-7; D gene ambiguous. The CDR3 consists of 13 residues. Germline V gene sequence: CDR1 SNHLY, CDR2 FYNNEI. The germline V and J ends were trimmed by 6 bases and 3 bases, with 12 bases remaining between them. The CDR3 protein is CASSPGPLYEQYF. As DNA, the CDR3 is TGTGCCAGCAGCCCAGGACCGCTCTACGAGCAGTACTTC.